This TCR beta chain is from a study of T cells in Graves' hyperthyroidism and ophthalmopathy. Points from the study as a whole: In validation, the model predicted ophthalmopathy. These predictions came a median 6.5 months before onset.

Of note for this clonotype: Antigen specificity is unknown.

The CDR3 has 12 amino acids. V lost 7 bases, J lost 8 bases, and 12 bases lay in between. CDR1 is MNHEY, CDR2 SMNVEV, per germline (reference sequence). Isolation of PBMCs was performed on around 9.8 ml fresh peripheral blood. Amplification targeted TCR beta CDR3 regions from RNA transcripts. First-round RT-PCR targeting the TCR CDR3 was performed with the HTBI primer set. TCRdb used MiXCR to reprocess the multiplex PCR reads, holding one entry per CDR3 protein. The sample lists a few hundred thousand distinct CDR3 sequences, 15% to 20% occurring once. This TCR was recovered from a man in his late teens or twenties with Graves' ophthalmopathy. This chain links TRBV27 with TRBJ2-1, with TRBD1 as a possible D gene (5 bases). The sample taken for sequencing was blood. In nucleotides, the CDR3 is TGTGCCAGCAACTCCAGGGCGGATGAGCAGTTCTTC. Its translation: CASNSRADEQFF.